A selection of T cell receptor beta chains follows, all from one sample in a study of CXCR3-negative and CXCR3-positive naive CD8 T cells. TCRdb re-analyzed the 5' RACE reads; it lists each CDR3 protein once, without DNA. The table for this sample gives 5,000 to 6,500 distinct CDR3 sequences. The sequenced sample consisted of naive CXCR3+ CD8+ T cells from blood. These TCRs come from a human donor in good health. Some clones in this sample may be carry-over from other donors' samples. The CDR3 runs from the conserved cysteine through the conserved F or W. Size values are once, few and many counts, or a class for expanded clones, and some rows have none.

cdr3_aa | j_call | v_call | clone_size | cdr3_length
CASSFGGWEQFF | TRBJ2-1 | TRBV27 | . | 12
CSVLNPGHIYEQYF | TRBJ2-7 | TRBV29-1 | medium-sized | 14
CASSYSANEPLAEQYF | TRBJ2-7 | TRBV6-6 | medium-sized | 16
CASNTTPYYQYF | TRBJ2-7 | TRBV6-6 | . | 12
CASGGGAGYEQYF | TRBJ2-7 | TRBV2 | medium-sized | 13
CASSPSRAEQYF | TRBJ2-7 | TRBV27 | . | 12
CASSPHGGVNQPQHF | TRBJ1-5 | TRBV5-1 | medium-sized | 15
CASSDPGSLATSSYNEQFF | TRBJ2-1 | TRBV28 | . | 19
CASSLPGGVETEAFF | TRBJ1-1 | TRBV6-5 | . | 15
CASSQVPGANVLTF | TRBJ2-6 | TRBV4-1 | . | 14
CASRRQGSSYNEQFF | TRBJ2-1 | TRBV12-3/TRBV12-4 | . | 15
CASSLSRGGGYTF | TRBJ1-2 | TRBV27 | . | 13
CASKGQGAYNEQFF | TRBJ2-1 | TRBV12-3/TRBV12-4 | . | 14
CASSEGRGGTEAFF | TRBJ1-1 | TRBV2 | . | 14
CATSHRDRAVHEQYF | TRBJ2-7 | TRBV24-1 | medium-sized | 15
CSARAGESYNEQFF | TRBJ2-1 | TRBV20-1 | medium-sized | 14
CASSQDIGPTEAFF | TRBJ1-1 | TRBV3-1 | medium-sized | 14
CSARPTGTYEQYF | TRBJ2-7 | TRBV20-1 | . | 13
CAISESTRPPYNEQFF | TRBJ2-1 | TRBV10-3 | . | 16
CAISAIGEYTEAFF | TRBJ1-1 | TRBV10-3 | medium-sized | 14
CASSPAGTGGSYEQYF | TRBJ2-7 | TRBV27 | medium-sized | 16
CASSEYILGQGMNSNQPQHF | TRBJ1-5 | TRBV25-1 | medium-sized | 20
CSARIPGNGYTF | TRBJ1-2 | TRBV20-1 | . | 12
CSAGRASSYNSPLHF | TRBJ1-6 | TRBV20-1 | . | 15
CASSQEGGAVTQYF | TRBJ2-5 | TRBV3-1 | medium-sized | 14
CASSAPDRVTRYGYTF | TRBJ1-2 | TRBV7-9 | . | 16
CSVCQGECTEAFF | TRBJ1-1 | TRBV29-1 | . | 13
CASPHTIIRDSNTGELFF | TRBJ2-2 | TRBV5-1 | . | 18
CASSLGSDEQFF | TRBJ2-1 | TRBV5-1 | . | 12
CSARKRPTDTQYF | TRBJ2-3 | TRBV20-1 | . | 13
CASSDRDGYEQYF | TRBJ2-7 | TRBV2 | . | 13
CASSQSSGGTNYGYTF | TRBJ1-2 | TRBV16 | medium-sized | 16
CSVARGLTYEQYF | TRBJ2-7 | TRBV29-1 | . | 13
CASSQKGWKDTQYF | TRBJ2-3 | TRBV4-1 | . | 14
CASSLGQAYEQFF | TRBJ2-1 | TRBV7-6 | . | 13
CAISESWRQPLSSVDSETQYF | TRBJ2-5 | TRBV10-3 | medium-sized | 21
CASSFIQSTDTQYF | TRBJ2-3 | TRBV28 | large | 14
CASRYTGAEAFF | TRBJ1-1 | TRBV7-9 | medium-sized | 12
CASSTLDTWYTEAFF | TRBJ1-1 | TRBV12-3/TRBV12-4 | . | 15
CSARDRVYKNIQYF | TRBJ2-4 | TRBV20-1 | medium-sized | 14
CASSLRQGAYEQYF | TRBJ2-7 | TRBV5-1 | . | 14
CASRGTGGNTEAFF | TRBJ1-1 | TRBV2 | . | 14
CASSATGLGIGLNEQFF | TRBJ2-1 | TRBV5-1 | . | 17
CAINPDTGELFF | TRBJ2-2 | TRBV10-3 | medium-sized | 12
CASSSTEEGAQYF | TRBJ2-7 | TRBV7-9 | . | 13
CASSFPAGHRTDTQYF | TRBJ2-3 | TRBV7-2 | . | 16
CASSLTQAGTPYEQYF | TRBJ2-7 | TRBV27 | medium-sized | 16